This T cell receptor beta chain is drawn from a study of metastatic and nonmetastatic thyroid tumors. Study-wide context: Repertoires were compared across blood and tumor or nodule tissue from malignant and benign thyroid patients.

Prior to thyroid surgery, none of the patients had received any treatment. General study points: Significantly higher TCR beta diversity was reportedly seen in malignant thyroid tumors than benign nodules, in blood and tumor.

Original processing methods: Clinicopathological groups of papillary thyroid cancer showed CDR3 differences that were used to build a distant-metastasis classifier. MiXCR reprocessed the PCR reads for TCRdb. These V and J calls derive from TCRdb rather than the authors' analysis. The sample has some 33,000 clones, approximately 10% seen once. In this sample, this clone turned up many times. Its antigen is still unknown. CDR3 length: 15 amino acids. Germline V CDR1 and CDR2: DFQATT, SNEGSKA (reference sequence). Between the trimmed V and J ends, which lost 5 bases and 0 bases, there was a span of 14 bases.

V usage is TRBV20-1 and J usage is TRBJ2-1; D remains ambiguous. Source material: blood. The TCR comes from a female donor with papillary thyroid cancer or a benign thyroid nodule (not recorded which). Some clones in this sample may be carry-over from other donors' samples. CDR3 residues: CSAEAVLSSYNEQFF. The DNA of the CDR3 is TGCAGTGCTGAGGCGGTCTTGAGCTCCTACAATGAGCAGTTCTTC.